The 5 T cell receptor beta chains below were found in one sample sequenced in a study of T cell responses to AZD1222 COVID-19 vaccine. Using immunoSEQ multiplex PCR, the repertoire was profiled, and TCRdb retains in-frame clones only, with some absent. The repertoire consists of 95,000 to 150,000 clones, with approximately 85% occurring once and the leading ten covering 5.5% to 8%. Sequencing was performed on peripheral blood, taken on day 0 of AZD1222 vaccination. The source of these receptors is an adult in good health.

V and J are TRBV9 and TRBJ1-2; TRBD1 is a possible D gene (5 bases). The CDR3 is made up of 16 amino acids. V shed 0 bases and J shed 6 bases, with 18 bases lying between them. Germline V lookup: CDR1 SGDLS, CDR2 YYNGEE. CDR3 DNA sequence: TGTGCCAGCAGCGTAGAAGGGAGAGGGGAGTTAGATGGCTACACCTTC. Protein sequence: CASSVEGRGELDGYTF.

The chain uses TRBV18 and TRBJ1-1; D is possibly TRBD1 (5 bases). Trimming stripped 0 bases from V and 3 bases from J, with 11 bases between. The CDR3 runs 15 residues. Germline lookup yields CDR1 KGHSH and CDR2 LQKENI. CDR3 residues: CASSPPTARDTEAFF. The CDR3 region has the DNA TGTGCCAGCTCACCACCGACAGCCCGAGACACTGAAGCTTTCTTT.

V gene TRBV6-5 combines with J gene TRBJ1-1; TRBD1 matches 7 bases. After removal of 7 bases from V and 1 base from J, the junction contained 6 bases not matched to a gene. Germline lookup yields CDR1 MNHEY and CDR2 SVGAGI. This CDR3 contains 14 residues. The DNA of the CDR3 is TGTGCCAGCAACCCAGGGACAGCGAACACTGAAGCTTTCTTT. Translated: CASNPGTANTEAFF.

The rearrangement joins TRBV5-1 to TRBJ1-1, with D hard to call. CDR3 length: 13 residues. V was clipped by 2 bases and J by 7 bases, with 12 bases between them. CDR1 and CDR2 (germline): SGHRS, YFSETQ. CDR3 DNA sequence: TGCGCCAGCAGCTTATGGGTGGAGGGTGAAGCTTTCTTT. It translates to CASSLWVEGEAFF.

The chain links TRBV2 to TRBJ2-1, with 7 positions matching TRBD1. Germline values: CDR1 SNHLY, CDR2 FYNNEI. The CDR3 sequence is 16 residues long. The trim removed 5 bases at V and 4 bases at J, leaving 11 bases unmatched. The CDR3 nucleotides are TGTGCCAGCAGTAAACGGGGACAGAGGGTGTACAATGAGCAGTTCTTC. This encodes CASSKRGQRVYNEQFF.